A single sample gave rise to the 22 T cell receptor beta chains below, sequenced in a study of shared clonotypes between healthy human individuals. Generated by immunoSEQ multiplex PCR, the TCRdb table keeps only in-frame clones and is missing some. The repertoire holds 2 million to 2.5 million clones, with 90% to 95% as singletons. Sequences were obtained from naive CD4+ T cells from PBMCs. The subset was: CD45RA+ positively selected. These receptors came from a man between 18 and 29 years old in good health. Some clones in this sample may be carry-over from other donors' samples.

The chain employs TRBV7-3 and TRBJ1-1; a possible D gene is TRBD1 (5 bases). CDR1 and CDR2 from the germline V gene are SGHTA and FQGTGA. V lost 3 bases and J lost 7, with 18 bases in between. The CDR3 totals 15 residues. The CDR3 loop reads CASSLASGTGIEAFF. In nucleotides, the CDR3 is TGTGCCAGCAGCTTGGCCTCCGGGACGGGCATTGAAGCTTTCTTT.

A remark on this clone: The sample carries other DNA sequences with the same CDR3. The chain carries TRBV6-5 and TRBJ2-7; 7 positions agree with TRBD1. The CDR3 totals 14 residues. Germline loops: CDR1 MNHEY, CDR2 SVGAGI. The V gene end was trimmed by 6 bases and the J gene end by 2 bases; junction bases not matched to a gene: 7. The CDR3 bases are TGTGCCAGCAGCCGGGACAGAGCAACCTACGAGCAGTACTTC. Translated, it gives CASSRDRATYEQYF.

As to this clone: Other DNA sequences from this sample encode an identical CDR3 as well. The rearrangement joins TRBV7-8 to TRBJ2-3; D unclear. This CDR3 spans 14 amino acids. Germline CDR1 and CDR2: SGHVS and FQNEAQ. Trimming pared 1 base from V and 2 bases from J, leaving 7 bases between. In DNA, the CDR3 is TGTGCCAGCAGCTTAGGGGCCTTCACAGATACGCAGTATTTT. Translating gives CASSLGAFTDTQYF.

V and J are TRBV7-3 and TRBJ1-1; D is unresolved. Trimming removed 5 bases from V and 4 bases from J, with 11 bases in between. CDR1 and CDR2 from the germline V gene are SGHTA and FQGTGA. The CDR3 spans 13 residues. Here the CDR3 DNA reads TGTGCCAGCAGCCCTCAATCGGGCACTGAAGCTTTCTTT. Translating gives CASSPQSGTEAFF.

The chain has TRBV11-1 and TRBJ2-1; D may correspond to TRBD1 or TRBD2 (5 bases each). Deletions cut 5 bases from V and 14 bases from J, with 19 bases between. This CDR3 has 13 amino acids. Germline V gene sequence: CDR1 SGHAT, CDR2 FQDESV (reference sequence). The CDR3: CASSRDAFSRKFF. In DNA, the CDR3 is TGTGCCAGCAGCCGGGACGCGTTCTCGCGTAAGTTCTTC.

The CDR3 here is CASSSGLPSSGNTIYF. CDR3 in DNA: TGTGCCAGCTCATCTGGACTCCCGAGCTCTGGAAACACCATATATTTT. The genes are TRBV18 and TRBJ1-3; D is unclear. The CDR3 contains 16 residues. The V gene lost 5 bases and the J gene lost 0 bases, with 14 bases spanning the gap. Looked up from germline, CDR1 is KGHSH and CDR2 is LQKENI.

This chain uses TRBV2 with TRBJ2-5; D not certain. This CDR3 has 15 amino acids. V gave up 1 base and J gave up 2 bases, with 11 bases separating them. Germline-derived CDR1 and CDR2 are SNHLY and FYNNEI. The CDR3 loop is CASSEVEGLQETQYF. CDR3 bases: TGTGCCAGCAGTGAAGTGGAAGGTCTACAAGAGACCCAGTACTTC.

The chain employs TRBV28 and TRBJ1-1; 10 bases agree with TRBD1. Trimming took 3 bases from V and 7 from J; bases not matched to a gene: 8. The CDR3 contains 15 residues. Germline CDR1 reads MDHEN; CDR2 reads SYDVKM. CDR3 region: CASSFQTGGFFEAFF. The CDR3 nucleotides read TGTGCCAGCAGTTTCCAGACAGGGGGCTTCTTTGAAGCTTTCTTT.

The chain uses TRBV7-9 and TRBJ1-3; D gene uncertain. CDR3 length equals 14 residues. Germline lookup yields CDR1 SEHNR and CDR2 FQNEAQ (reference sequence). The germline V and J ends were trimmed by 5 bases and 1 base, with 9 bases remaining between them. The CDR3 region is CASSPDWSGNTIYF. The CDR3 DNA reads TGTGCCAGCAGCCCTGATTGGTCTGGAAACACCATATATTTT.

The chain has TRBV9 and TRBJ2-1, with 16 bases fitting TRBD2. V lost 4 bases, J lost 7 bases, and 5 bases stayed unmatched. The CDR3 consists of 16 residues. The V gene's germline CDR1 is SGDLS and CDR2 YYNGEE. CDR3 nucleotides: TGTGCCAGCAGCTCGGGACTAGCGGGAGGGAGGAATGAGCAGTTCTTC. Translating it yields CASSSGLAGGRNEQFF. Full variable domain (outside the CDR3, taken from reference TRBV9 and TRBJ2-1): DSGVTQTPKHLITATGQRVTLRCSPRSGDLSVYWYQQSLDQGLQFLIQYYNGEERAKGNILERFSAQQFPDLHSELNLSSLELGDSALYFCASSSGLAGGRNEQFFGPGTRLTVL.

This rearrangement joins TRBV5-1 to TRBJ2-7, with 12 positions matching TRBD2. There are 16 residues in the CDR3. CDR1 and CDR2 from the germline V gene are SGHRS and YFSETQ. The V and J ends lost 4 bases and 0 bases, in that order; junction bases with no gene match: 5. The CDR3 reads CASSPMTSGSSYEQYF. The CDR3 DNA follows: TGCGCCAGCAGCCCAATGACTAGCGGGAGCTCCTACGAGCAGTACTTC.

The chain has TRBV4-3 and TRBJ2-7; TRBD1 might be the D (6 bases). The CDR3 totals 14 residues. Trimming shortened V by 0 bases and J by 6 bases, and 12 bases separated the two germline ends. Per germline, CDR1 LGHNA and CDR2 YSLEER. CDR3 coding DNA: TGCGCCAGCAGCCAAGACGACAGGTCTGCCGAGCAGTACTTC. It specifies CASSQDDRSAEQYF.

This rearrangement joins TRBV5-1 to TRBJ1-1, with no clear D. V lost 5 bases to trimming and J lost 0 bases, with 8 bases between them. CDR3 length: 13 amino acids. Germline CDR1 and CDR2: SGHRS and YFSETQ. CDR3 loop: CASSSQLNTEAFF. The CDR3 bases are TGCGCCAGCAGTTCCCAGCTGAACACTGAAGCTTTCTTT. The variable domain in full, with the rest retrieved from reference TRBV5-1 and TRBJ1-1, is KAGVTQTPRYLIKTRGQQVTLSCSPISGHRSVSWYQQTPGQGLQFLFEYFSETQRNKGNFPGRFSGRQFSNSRSEMNVSTLELGDSALYLCASSSQLNTEAFFGQGTRLTVV.

The genes are TRBV7-2 and TRBJ2-1, with 8 bases identical to TRBD2. Trimming removed 3 bases from V and 3 bases from J; junction bases left unmatched: 4. CDR1 SGHTA and CDR2 FQGNSA come from the germline V gene. The CDR3 is 15 amino acids. CDR3 DNA: TGTGCCAGCAGCTTCACTAGCGGAGACTACAATGAGCAGTTCTTC. Translating it yields CASSFTSGDYNEQFF.

This rearrangement joins TRBV5-5 to TRBJ2-6; no clear D gene. The CDR3 has 13 amino acids. Germline assignment: CDR1 SGHKS and CDR2 YYEKEE (reference sequence). V was cut by 6 bases and J by 4 bases, with 8 bases left in between. Written as DNA, the CDR3 is TGTGCCAGCACCCCGGCCGGGGCCAACGTCCTGACTTTC. The encoded protein is CASTPAGANVLTF.

J is TRBJ2-3 and V is TRBV2, with 9 nucleotides matching TRBD2. This CDR3 is built from 18 residues. J lost 2 bases, V lost 2 bases, and 11 bases had no gene match. CDR1 and CDR2 from the germline V gene are SNHLY and FYNNEI. CDR3 sequence: CASSEFWSSGTNTDTQYF. The CDR3 nucleotides are TGTGCCAGCAGTGAATTTTGGTCTAGCGGGACTAACACAGATACGCAGTATTTT.

This rearrangement joins TRBV5-1 to TRBJ2-2; D is unclear. Germline CDR1 is SGHRS and CDR2 is YFSETQ. This CDR3 has 12 amino acids. V lost 3 bases, J lost 2 bases, and 2 bases lay in between. In nucleotides, the CDR3 is TGCGCCAGCAGCTACAACACCGGGGAGCTGTTTTTT. This translates into CASSYNTGELFF.

The chain employs TRBV19 and TRBJ2-5; TRBD2 is a possible D gene (6 bases). Germline CDR1 reads LNHDA; CDR2 reads SQIVND (reference sequence). Trimming shortened V by 5 bases and J by 9 bases, and 19 bases separated the two germline ends. This CDR3 spans 14 amino acids. The CDR3 DNA reads TGTGCCAGTAGTCCACGGGACTCCCGAAATCCCCAGTACTTC. This gives the protein CASSPRDSRNPQYF.

The gene calls are TRBV2 and TRBJ2-3, with 14 bases fitting TRBD2. Germline V gene sequence: CDR1 SNHLY, CDR2 FYNNEI. V was clipped by 7 bases and J by 6 bases; unmatched bases: 15. This CDR3 spans 18 amino acids. CDR3 in DNA: TGTGCCAGCACTTACTCGGCCGGGACTAGCGGGAGAAGTGATACGCAGTATTTT. It yields the protein CASTYSAGTSGRSDTQYF.

In this sample, this clone turned up once. The genes are TRBV6-4 and TRBJ1-2; D unclear. From germline, CDR1 is MRHNA and CDR2 SNTAGT. There are 13 residues in the CDR3. Trimming pared 0 bases from V and 3 bases from J, leaving 5 bases between. The CDR3 is CASSDSGHYGYTF. The CDR3, as DNA: TGTGCCAGCAGTGACTCAGGACACTATGGCTACACCTTC.

The V and J genes are TRBV21-1 and TRBJ2-7; the table's D gene call, TRBD2, was not cross checked with the DNA. TRBV21-1 is recorded as a pseudogene. The CDR3 totals 15 residues. CDR3 sequence reads: CASSNPLAGTYEQYF. The DNA of the CDR3 is TGTGCCAGCAGCAACCCCCTAGCGGGCACCTACGAGCAGTACTTC.

The chain links TRBV7-2 to TRBJ2-7, with 13 bases that match TRBD2. This CDR3 has 16 residues. CDR1 and CDR2 from the germline V gene are SGHTA and FQGNSA. V lost 5 bases to trimming and J lost 1 base; unmatched junction nucleotides: 5. The CDR3 region has the DNA TGTGCCAGCAGCCGGACTAGCGGGAGTGTATCCTACGAGCAGTACTTC. It is translated as CASSRTSGSVSYEQYF.